These 27 T cell receptor beta chains share one sample of origin, sequenced in a study of CXCR3-negative and CXCR3-positive naive CD8 T cells (dated by TCRdb to the late 2010s). TCRdb shows the sequencer as NextSeq 550. The Human TCR Profiling Kit (MiLaboratory) was used to prepare UMI-labeled 5' RACE TRB cDNA libraries. TCRdb reprocessed the reads, reporting each CDR3 protein sequence once and no DNA. The sample table on file contains tens of thousands of distinct CDR3 sequences. Of the sample, around 1.4% falls within the top ten clones. Sequencing used naive CXCR3- CD8+ T cells from blood. The cell subset or site label on this specimen signifies: CD45RO-CCR7+CD27+CD95- naive CD8+ T cells lacking CXCR3 (TNR3-). The receptors were sampled from a human donor in good health. Some clones in this sample may be carry-over from other donors' samples.

The J gene is TRBJ2-2, the V gene TRBV24-1; the D call from TCRdb, TRBD1, cannot be confirmed without DNA. CDR1 KGHDR and CDR2 SFDVKD come from the germline V gene. This CDR3 has 15 residues. The CDR3 reads CATSHGLGETGELFF.

V and J are TRBV7-9 and TRBJ1-2; with no DNA, the TCRdb D assignment of TRBD1 cannot be verified. Germline CDR1 SEHNR, CDR2 FQNEAQ (reference sequence). This CDR3 is 15 amino acids long. CDR3 protein: CASSFPVGGNYGYTF.

This chain joins TRBV9 and TRBJ2-2; lacking DNA, the TRBD1 call made by TCRdb goes unchecked. This CDR3 has 15 residues. Germline lookup yields CDR1 SGDLS and CDR2 YYNGEE. The CDR3 reads CASSWTALNTGELFF. Filled out from reference TRBV9 and TRBJ2-2, the complete variable domain reads DSGVTQTPKHLITATGQRVTLRCSPRSGDLSVYWYQQSLDQGLQFLIQYYNGEERAKGNILERFSAQQFPDLHSELNLSSLELGDSALYFCASSWTALNTGELFFGEGSRLTVL.

V usage is TRBV29-1 and J usage is TRBJ2-7; the D gene TCRdb calls, TRBD1, cannot be checked with no DNA. CDR3 size: 12 residues. Germline CDR1 is SQVTM and CDR2 is ANQGSEA. The CDR3 here is CSVELGQGPKYF.

The chain employs TRBV30 and TRBJ1-2. The V gene's germline CDR1 is GTSNPN and CDR2 SVGIG (reference sequence). The CDR3 totals 12 residues. Here the CDR3 reads CAWKGLGYGYTF.

The chain combines TRBV20-1 with TRBJ1-4; TCRdb returns TRBD1, unconfirmable since there is no DNA. The CDR3 is made up of 17 amino acids. Germline CDR1 DFQATT, CDR2 SNEGSKA (reference sequence). The CDR3 loop reads CSARDIGDLPTNEKVFF.

The genes are TRBV4-3 and TRBJ2-3. The V gene's germline CDR1 is LGHNA and CDR2 YSLEER. The CDR3 length is 16 residues. This CDR3 reads CASSQDFGGGADTQYF.

The chain carries TRBV5-1 and TRBJ2-3; TCRdb's D gene call, TRBD2, goes unchecked for lack of DNA. Germline CDR1 and CDR2: SGHRS and YFSETQ. This CDR3 is built from 15 residues. The CDR3 loop is CASSSQREGPDTQYF.

The chain has TRBV11-2 and TRBJ2-1; TCRdb names TRBD2, which stays unverified in the absence of DNA. CDR1 is SGHAT, CDR2 FQNNGV, per germline. The CDR3 has 14 residues. CDR3 in amino acids: CASSFGGGADEQFF. The full variable domain, completed using reference TRBV11-2 and TRBJ2-1, is EAGVAQSPRYKIIEKRQSVAFWCNPISGHATLYWYQQILGQGPKLLIQFQNNGVVDDSQLPKDRFSAERLKGVDSTLKIQPAKLEDSAVYLCASSFGGGADEQFFGPGTRLTVL.

The rearrangement joins TRBV4-3 to TRBJ2-7; TCRdb's assignment of TRBD2 cannot be checked, as there is no DNA. CDR3 size: 18 residues. CDR1 is LGHNA and CDR2 is YSLEER in the germline V gene. The CDR3 sequence: CASSQAPAGGPFTNEQYF.

The chain links TRBV29-1 to TRBJ1-2; TCRdb calls TRBD1, which cannot be checked without DNA. Germline lookup yields CDR1 SQVTM and CDR2 ANQGSEA. CDR3 length equals 13 residues. The CDR3 loop is CSVLQQGAWGYTF.

V and J are TRBV12-3 or TRBV12-4 and TRBJ2-7. This CDR3 is built from 12 residues. The CDR3: CASSFFQYEQYF.

V gene TRBV7-8 combines with J gene TRBJ2-7. The CDR3 runs 13 residues. Germline V gene data show CDR1 as SGHVS and CDR2 as FQNEAQ. The CDR3 reads CASRTSDSYEQYF.

The V call is TRBV20-1, the J call TRBJ2-6. In germline, CDR1 is DFQATT, CDR2 SNEGSKA (reference sequence). This CDR3 has 12 amino acids. The CDR3 region is CSAPDGANVLTF.

This CDR3 is CSVEEGDLEGYEQYF. The chain links TRBV29-1 to TRBJ2-7; TCRdb outputs TRBD2, but without DNA this stays unchecked. Per germline, CDR1 SQVTM and CDR2 ANQGSEA. CDR3 size: 15 residues.

V usage is TRBV19 and J usage is TRBJ2-2; the D call from TCRdb, TRBD1, cannot be confirmed without DNA. Germline-derived CDR1 and CDR2 are LNHDA and SQIVND (reference sequence). This CDR3 is built from 16 residues. The CDR3 spells CASSIAGTGYGGELFF.

The V gene is TRBV6-2 or TRBV6-3, the J gene TRBJ1-1. The germline V gene encodes CDR1 MNHEY and CDR2 SVGEGT. The CDR3 spans 13 residues. The CDR3 here is CASSYTTNTEAFF.

The CDR3 sequence is CASSLALQGSYNEQFF. The chain combines TRBV7-9 with TRBJ2-1; no DNA is available, so the TRBD1 call from TCRdb remains unchecked. This CDR3 comprises 16 residues. Germline V lookup: CDR1 SEHNR, CDR2 FQNEAQ (reference sequence).

The chain employs TRBV29-1 and TRBJ2-2. The CDR3 runs to 13 residues. Germline values: CDR1 SQVTM, CDR2 ANQGSEA. The chain's CDR3 is CSAADSNTGELFF.

The rearrangement joins TRBV6-5 to TRBJ2-3; TCRdb gives TRBD2 as the D gene, but with no DNA this cannot be confirmed. The germline CDR1 and CDR2 sequences are MNHEY and SVGAGI. This CDR3 has 16 residues. The CDR3 sequence: CASSYPSGGNTDTQYF.

This rearrangement joins TRBV29-1 to TRBJ2-5. The CDR3 is made up of 19 amino acids. CDR1 and CDR2 (germline): SQVTM, ANQGSEA. CDR3 sequence: CSVGVARGWVDPSQETQYF.

The gene calls are TRBV10-2 and TRBJ2-7; TCRdb reports TRBD1, a call that lacks DNA to check it against. This CDR3 spans 18 amino acids. Per the germline V gene, CDR1 is WSHSY and CDR2 is SAAADI. The CDR3 reads CASSGTPRWGGGNYEQYF.

The rearrangement joins TRBV4-3 to TRBJ2-3. The CDR3 has 14 amino acids. CDR1 LGHNA and CDR2 YSLEER come from the germline V gene. The CDR3: CASSPASPQIRQYF.

The gene calls are TRBV28 and TRBJ1-5; TCRdb's D call of TRBD1 is untestable without DNA. This CDR3 is built from 17 residues. CDR1 and CDR2 (germline): MDHEN, SYDVKM. CDR3 sequence: CASHNTGHLYSNQPQHF. Using reference TRBV28 and TRBJ1-5 for the parts outside the CDR3, the full variable domain is DVKVTQSSRYLVKRTGEKVFLECVQDMDHENMFWYRQDPGLGLRLIYFSYDVKMKEKGDIPEGYSVSREKKERFSLILESASTNQTSMYLCASHNTGHLYSNQPQHFGDGTRLSIL.

The chain combines TRBV7-3 with TRBJ2-1; the TCRdb call, TRBD1, lacks DNA for checking. The CDR3 is 18 residues long. CDR1 SGHTA and CDR2 FQGTGA come from the germline V gene. This CDR3 is CASSLNLRRDRAYNEQFF.

This CDR3 is CASRPLMAASTDTQYF. The rearrangement uses TRBV6-5 and TRBJ2-3. This CDR3 has 16 amino acids. The germline gives CDR1 MNHEY, CDR2 SVGAGI.

V usage is TRBV29-1 and J usage is TRBJ2-5. CDR1 SQVTM and CDR2 ANQGSEA come from the germline V gene. This CDR3 region has 14 residues. The CDR3 protein is CSVEAGHIQETQYF.